The text below deals with one TCR beta chain. The antigen remains unidentified. The data derive from a study of cytomegalovirus exposure and HLA in healthy donors. Background on the study: The 130 or so validation repertoires used a platform that matched the one used for the approximately 610 first-cohort repertoires, as a later analysis reported. Findings of the study overall: Through in vitro validation, three CMV-associated chains were shown to be specific for CMV antigens. Investigators reported some 150 TCR beta chains as tied to cytomegalovirus.

The CDR3 is made up of 14 amino acids. Between the trimmed V and J ends, which lost 4 bases and 7 bases, there was a span of 14 bases. Germline V gene lookup returns CDR1 SGHRS and CDR2 YFSETQ. Here immunoSEQ multiplex PCR was the method, and the copy in TCRdb shows in-frame clones only, minus some. Of 150,000 to 180,000 clones listed, roughly 86% are singletons. Separation from the roughly 600-subject first cohort characterized the 120-subject validation cohort, to which the donors belonged. Sequenced material: PBMCs. This TCR was sampled from a human donor in good health. The chain couples TRBV5-1 to TRBJ1-4, with a weak D call TRBD1 (6 bases). The CDR3 sequence is CASSPQGRGEKLFF. CDR3 sequence (DNA): TGCGCCAGCAGCCCGCAGGGGAGGGGTGAAAAACTGTTTTTT.